This paragraph reports one T cell receptor beta chain. Its antigen remains unidentified. Primers included in the PCR were 60 Vbeta and 13 Jbeta primers. Generated by immunoSEQ multiplex PCR, the TCRdb table keeps only in-frame clones and is missing some. In the table there are more than 110,000 clones, approximately 80% of which are singletons. This sample stems from a study of cytomegalovirus exposure and HLA in healthy donors. General study results and limits: Cytomegalovirus-associated TCR beta chains were listed, numbering some 150.

The sample taken for sequencing was PBMCs. The sequence was obtained from a male donor in good health and CMV-seronegative.

The CDR3 DNA reads as TGTGCCAGCAGCTTAATTACAGGGGCCCCCTATGGCTACACCTTC. This codes for CASSLITGAPYGYTF. The chain carries TRBV7-6 and TRBJ1-2, with TRBD1 matching over 7 bases. V dropped 2 bases and J dropped 4; count of bases not matched to a gene: 7. CDR3 size: 15 residues. The germline gives CDR1 SGHVS, CDR2 FNYEAQ.